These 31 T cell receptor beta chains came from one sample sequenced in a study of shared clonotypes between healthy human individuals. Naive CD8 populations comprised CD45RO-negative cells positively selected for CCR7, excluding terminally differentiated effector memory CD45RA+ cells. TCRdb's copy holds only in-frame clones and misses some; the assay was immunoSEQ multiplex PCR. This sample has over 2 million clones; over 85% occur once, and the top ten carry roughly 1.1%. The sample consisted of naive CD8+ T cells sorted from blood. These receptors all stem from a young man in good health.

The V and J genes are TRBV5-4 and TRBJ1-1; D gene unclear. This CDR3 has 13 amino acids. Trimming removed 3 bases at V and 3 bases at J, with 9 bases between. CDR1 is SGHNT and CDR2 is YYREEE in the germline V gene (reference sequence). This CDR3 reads CASSYGRDTEAFF. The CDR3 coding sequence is TGTGCCAGCAGCTACGGACGGGACACTGAAGCTTTCTTT.

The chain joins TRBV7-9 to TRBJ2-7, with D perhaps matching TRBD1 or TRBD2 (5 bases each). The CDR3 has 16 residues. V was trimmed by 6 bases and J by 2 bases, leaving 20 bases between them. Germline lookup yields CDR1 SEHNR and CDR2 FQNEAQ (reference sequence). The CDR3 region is CASSRTFGALPYEQYF. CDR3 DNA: TGTGCCAGCAGTCGGACTTTTGGGGCCCTTCCCTACGAGCAGTACTTC. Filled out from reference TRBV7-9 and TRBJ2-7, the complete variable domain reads DTGVSQNPRHKITKRGQNVTFRCDPISEHNRLYWYRQTLGQGPEFLTYFQNEAQLEKSRLLSDRFSAERPKGSFSTLEIQRTEQGDSAMYLCASSRTFGALPYEQYFGPGTRLTVT.

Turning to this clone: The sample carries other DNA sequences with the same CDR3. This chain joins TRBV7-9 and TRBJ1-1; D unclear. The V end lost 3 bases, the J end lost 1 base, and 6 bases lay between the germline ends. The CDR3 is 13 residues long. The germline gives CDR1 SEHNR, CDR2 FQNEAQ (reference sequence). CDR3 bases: TGTGCCAGCAGCTTGGGTGCGAACACTGAAGCTTTCTTT. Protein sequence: CASSLGANTEAFF.

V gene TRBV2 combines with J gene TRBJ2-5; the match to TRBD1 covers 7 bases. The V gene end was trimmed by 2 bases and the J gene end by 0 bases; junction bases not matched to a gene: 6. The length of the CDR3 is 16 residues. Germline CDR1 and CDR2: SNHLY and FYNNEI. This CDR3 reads CASSEWGQSYQETQYF. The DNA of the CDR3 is TGTGCCAGCAGTGAATGGGGACAGTCGTACCAAGAGACCCAGTACTTC.

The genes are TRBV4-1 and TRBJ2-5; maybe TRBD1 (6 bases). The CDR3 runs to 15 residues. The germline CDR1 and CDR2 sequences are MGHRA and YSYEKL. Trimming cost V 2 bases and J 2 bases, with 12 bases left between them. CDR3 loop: CASSQLRGEQETQYF. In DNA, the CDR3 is TGCGCCAGCAGCCAACTCAGGGGTGAACAAGAGACCCAGTACTTC.

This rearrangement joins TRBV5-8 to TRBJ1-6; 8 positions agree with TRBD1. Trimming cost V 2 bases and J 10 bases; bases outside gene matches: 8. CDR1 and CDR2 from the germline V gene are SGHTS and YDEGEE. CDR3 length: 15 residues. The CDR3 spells CASSLTGGFGSPLHF. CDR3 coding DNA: TGTGCCAGCAGCTTAACAGGGGGGTTTGGATCACCCCTCCACTTT.

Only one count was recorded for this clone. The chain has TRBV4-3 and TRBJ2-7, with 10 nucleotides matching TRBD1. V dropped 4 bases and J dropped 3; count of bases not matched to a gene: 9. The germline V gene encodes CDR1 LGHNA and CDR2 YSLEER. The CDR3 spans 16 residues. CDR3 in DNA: TGCGCCAGCAGCCCCGCCGGACAGGGGGGCGGCTACGAGCAGTACTTC. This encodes CASSPAGQGGGYEQYF.

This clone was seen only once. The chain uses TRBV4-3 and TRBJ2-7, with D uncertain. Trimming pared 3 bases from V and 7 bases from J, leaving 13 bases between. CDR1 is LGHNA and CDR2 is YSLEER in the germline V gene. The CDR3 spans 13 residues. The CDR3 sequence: CASSQDLGQEQYF. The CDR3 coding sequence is TGCGCCAGCAGCCAGGACCTAGGTCAGGAGCAGTACTTC.

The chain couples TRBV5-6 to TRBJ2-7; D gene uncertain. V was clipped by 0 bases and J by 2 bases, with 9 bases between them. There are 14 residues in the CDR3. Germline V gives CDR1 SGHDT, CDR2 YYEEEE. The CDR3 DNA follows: TGTGCCAGCAGCTTGGGATCATGGCCCTACGAGCAGTACTTC. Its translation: CASSLGSWPYEQYF.

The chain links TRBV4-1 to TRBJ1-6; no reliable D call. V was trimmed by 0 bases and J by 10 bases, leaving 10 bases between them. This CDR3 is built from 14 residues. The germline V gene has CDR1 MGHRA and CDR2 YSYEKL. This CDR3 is CASSQDGGRSPLHF. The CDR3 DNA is TGCGCCAGCAGCCAAGACGGCGGGCGATCACCCCTCCACTTT.

The CDR3 DNA follows: TGTGCCAGCAGCCAAGCATATGGGGGCACAGATACGCAGTATTTT. It translates to CASSQAYGGTDTQYF. V gene TRBV4-2 combines with J gene TRBJ2-3; D unresolved. The CDR3 has 15 amino acids. V lost 1 base, J lost 1 base, and 9 bases lay in between. CDR1 is LGHNA, CDR2 YNFKEQ, per germline.

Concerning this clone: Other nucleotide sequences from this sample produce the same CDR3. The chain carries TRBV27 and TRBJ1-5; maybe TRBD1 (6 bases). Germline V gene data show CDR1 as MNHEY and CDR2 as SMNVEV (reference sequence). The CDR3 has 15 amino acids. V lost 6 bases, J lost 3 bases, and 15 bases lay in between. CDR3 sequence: CASSPQGGPNQPQHF. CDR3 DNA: TGTGCCAGCAGCCCACAGGGAGGACCCAATCAGCCCCAGCATTTT.

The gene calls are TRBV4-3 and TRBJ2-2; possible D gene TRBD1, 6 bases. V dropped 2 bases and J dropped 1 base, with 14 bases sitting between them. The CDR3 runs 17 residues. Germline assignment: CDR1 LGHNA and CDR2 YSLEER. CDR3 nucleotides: TGCGCCAGCAGCCAACCAGGGGAAGGTCGGAACACCGGGGAGCTGTTTTTT. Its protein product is CASSQPGEGRNTGELFF.

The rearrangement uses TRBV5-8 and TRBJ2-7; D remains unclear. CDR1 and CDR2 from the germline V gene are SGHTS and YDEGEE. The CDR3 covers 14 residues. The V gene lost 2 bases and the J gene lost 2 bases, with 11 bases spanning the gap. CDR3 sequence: CASSFSEVPYEQYF. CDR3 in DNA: TGTGCCAGCAGCTTCTCCGAGGTTCCCTACGAGCAGTACTTC.

The DNA for the CDR3 is TGCGCCAGCACGGCAACCGGGACAGGGGTCGATGAGCAGTTCTTC. Translated, it gives CASTATGTGVDEQFF. The V call is TRBV5-1, the J call TRBJ2-1; TRBD1 aligns across 10 bases. CDR1 and CDR2 (germline): SGHRS, YFSETQ. The CDR3 has 15 residues. Losses at the gene ends were 6 bases for V and 8 bases for J; bases not matched to a gene: 11.

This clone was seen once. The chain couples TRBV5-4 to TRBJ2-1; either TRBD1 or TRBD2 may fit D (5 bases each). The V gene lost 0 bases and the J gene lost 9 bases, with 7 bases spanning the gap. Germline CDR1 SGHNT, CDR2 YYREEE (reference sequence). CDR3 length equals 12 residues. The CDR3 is CASSLGGVEQFF. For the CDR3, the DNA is TGTGCCAGCAGCTTGGGAGGGGTTGAGCAGTTCTTC.

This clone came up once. The CDR3 loop is CSVVPPGTGELFF. CDR3 nucleotides: TGCAGCGTTGTACCGCCGGGCACCGGGGAGCTGTTTTTT. V usage is TRBV29-1 and J usage is TRBJ2-2; D remains unclear. Germline V gene data show CDR1 as SQVTM and CDR2 as ANQGSEA. The CDR3 is 13 amino acids. The V gene lost 4 bases and the J gene lost 4 bases, with 10 bases spanning the gap.

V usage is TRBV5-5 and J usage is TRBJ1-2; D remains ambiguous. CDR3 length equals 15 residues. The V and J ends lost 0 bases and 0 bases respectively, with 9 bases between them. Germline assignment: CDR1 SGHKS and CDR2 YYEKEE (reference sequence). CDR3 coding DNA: TGTGCCAGCAGCTTGGTTGGGAGTCCTAACTATGGCTACACCTTC. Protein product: CASSLVGSPNYGYTF.

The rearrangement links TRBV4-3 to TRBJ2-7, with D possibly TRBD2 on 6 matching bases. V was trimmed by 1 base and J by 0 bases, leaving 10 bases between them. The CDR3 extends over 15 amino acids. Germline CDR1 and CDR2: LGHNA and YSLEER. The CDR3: CASSQVEGPSYEQYF. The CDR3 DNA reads TGCGCCAGCAGCCAAGTGGAGGGGCCCTCCTACGAGCAGTACTTC.

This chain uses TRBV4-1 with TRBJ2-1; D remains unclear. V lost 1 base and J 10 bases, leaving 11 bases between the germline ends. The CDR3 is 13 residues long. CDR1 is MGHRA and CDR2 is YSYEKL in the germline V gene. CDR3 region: CASSQGLVYEQFF. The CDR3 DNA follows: TGCGCCAGCAGCCAAGGTCTGGTCTACGAGCAGTTCTTC.

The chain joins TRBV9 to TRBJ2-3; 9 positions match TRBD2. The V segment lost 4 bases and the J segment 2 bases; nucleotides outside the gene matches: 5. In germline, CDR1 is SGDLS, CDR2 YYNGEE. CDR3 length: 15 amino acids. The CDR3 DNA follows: TGTGCCAGCAGCCCCGTAGCGGGGGACACAGATACGCAGTATTTT. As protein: CASSPVAGDTDTQYF.

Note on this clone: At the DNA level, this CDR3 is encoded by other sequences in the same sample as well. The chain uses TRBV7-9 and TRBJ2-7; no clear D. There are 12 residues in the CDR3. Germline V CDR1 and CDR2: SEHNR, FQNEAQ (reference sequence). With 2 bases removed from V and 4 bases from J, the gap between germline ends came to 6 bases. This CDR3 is CASSLPGYEQYF. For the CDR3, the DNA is TGTGCCAGCAGCTTACCCGGGTACGAGCAGTACTTC.

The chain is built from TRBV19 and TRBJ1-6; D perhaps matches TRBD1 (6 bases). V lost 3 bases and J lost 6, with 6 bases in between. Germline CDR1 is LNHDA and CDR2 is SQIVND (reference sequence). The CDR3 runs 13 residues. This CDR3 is CASSMDSNSPLHF. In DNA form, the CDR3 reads TGTGCCAGTAGTATGGACAGTAATTCACCCCTCCACTTT.

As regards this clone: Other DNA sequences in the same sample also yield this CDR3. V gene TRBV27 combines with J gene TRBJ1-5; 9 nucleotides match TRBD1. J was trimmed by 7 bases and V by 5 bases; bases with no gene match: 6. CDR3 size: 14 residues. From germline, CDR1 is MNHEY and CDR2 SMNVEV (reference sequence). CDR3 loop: CASSPGQGYQPQHF. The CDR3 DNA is TGTGCCAGCAGTCCCGGACAGGGGTACCAGCCCCAGCATTTT.

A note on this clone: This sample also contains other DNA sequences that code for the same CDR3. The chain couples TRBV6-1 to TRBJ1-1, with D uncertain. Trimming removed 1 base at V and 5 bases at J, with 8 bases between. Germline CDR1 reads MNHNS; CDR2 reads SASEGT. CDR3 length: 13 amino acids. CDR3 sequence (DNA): TGTGCCAGCAGTGAAGGGGGAGATACTGAAGCTTTCTTT. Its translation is CASSEGGDTEAFF.

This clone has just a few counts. The CDR3 spells CASSLDSRTGSYNEQFF. The CDR3, as DNA: TGTGCCAGCAGCTTAGATAGCAGGACAGGGAGCTACAATGAGCAGTTCTTC. The chain carries TRBV11-2 and TRBJ2-1; 8 nucleotides line up with TRBD1. CDR1 SGHAT and CDR2 FQNNGV come from the germline V gene. The CDR3 extends over 17 amino acids. With 0 bases clipped from V and 3 bases from J, the junction kept 7 bases outside the gene matches.

The CDR3 DNA reads as TGTGCCAGCAGTTACGAAGGCGGCAATGAGCAGTTCTTC. It translates to CASSYEGGNEQFF. This chain connects TRBV6-5 to TRBJ2-1; D is unclear. Per germline, CDR1 MNHEY and CDR2 SVGAGI. V was shortened by 2 bases and J by 6 bases, with 8 bases between the two germline ends. CDR3 length: 13 amino acids.

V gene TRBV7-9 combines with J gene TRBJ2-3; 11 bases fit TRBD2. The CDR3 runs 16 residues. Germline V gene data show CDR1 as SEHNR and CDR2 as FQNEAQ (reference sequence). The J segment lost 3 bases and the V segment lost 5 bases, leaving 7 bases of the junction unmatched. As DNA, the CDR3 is TGTGCCAGCAGCCCCTCTAGCGGGGGGAAAACAGATACGCAGTATTTT. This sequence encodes CASSPSSGGKTDTQYF.

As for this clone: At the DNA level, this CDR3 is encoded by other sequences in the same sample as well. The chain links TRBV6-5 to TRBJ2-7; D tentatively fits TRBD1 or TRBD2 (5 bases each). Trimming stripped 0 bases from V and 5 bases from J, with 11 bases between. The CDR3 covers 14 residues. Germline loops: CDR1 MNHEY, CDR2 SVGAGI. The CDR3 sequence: CASSYSGEVDEQYF. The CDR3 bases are TGTGCCAGCAGTTACTCGGGGGAAGTAGACGAGCAGTACTTC.

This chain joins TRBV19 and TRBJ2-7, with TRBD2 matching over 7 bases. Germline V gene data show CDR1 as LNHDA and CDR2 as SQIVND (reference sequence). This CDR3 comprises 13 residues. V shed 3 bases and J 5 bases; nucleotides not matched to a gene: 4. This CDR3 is CASSMGGLNEQYF. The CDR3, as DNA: TGTGCCAGTAGTATGGGGGGACTAAACGAGCAGTACTTC. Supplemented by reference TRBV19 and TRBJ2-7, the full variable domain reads DGGITQSPKYLFRKEGQNVTLSCEQNLNHDAMYWYRQDPGQGLRLIYYSQIVNDFQKGDIAEGYSVSREKKESFPLTVTSAQKNPTAFYLCASSMGGLNEQYFGPGTRLTVT.

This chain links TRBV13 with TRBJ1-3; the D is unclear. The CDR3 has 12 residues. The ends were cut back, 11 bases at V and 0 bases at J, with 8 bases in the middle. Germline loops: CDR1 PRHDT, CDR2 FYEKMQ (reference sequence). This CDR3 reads CAVQSSGNTIYF. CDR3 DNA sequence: TGTGCCGTACAGAGCTCTGGAAACACCATATATTTT.